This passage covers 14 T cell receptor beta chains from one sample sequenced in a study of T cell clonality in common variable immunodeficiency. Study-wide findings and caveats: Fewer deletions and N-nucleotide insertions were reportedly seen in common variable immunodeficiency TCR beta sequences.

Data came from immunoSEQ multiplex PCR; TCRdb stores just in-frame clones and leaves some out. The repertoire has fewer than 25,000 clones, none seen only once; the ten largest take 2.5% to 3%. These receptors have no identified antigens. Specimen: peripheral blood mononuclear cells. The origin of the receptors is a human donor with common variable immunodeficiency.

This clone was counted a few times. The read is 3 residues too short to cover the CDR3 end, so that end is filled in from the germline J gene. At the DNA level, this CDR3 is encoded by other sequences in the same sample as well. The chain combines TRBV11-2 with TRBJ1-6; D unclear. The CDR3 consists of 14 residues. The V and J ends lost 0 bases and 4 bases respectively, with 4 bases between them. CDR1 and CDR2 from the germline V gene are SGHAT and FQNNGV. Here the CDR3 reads CASSLDRYNSPLHF. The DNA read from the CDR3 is TGTGCCAGCAGCTTAGACCGGTATAATTCACCC.

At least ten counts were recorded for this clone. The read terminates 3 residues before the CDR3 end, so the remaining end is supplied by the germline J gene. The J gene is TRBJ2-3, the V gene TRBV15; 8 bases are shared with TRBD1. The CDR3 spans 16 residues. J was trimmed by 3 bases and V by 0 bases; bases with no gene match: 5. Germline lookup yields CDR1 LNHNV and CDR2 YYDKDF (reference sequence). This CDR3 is CATSRDPDRVTDTQYF. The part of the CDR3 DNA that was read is TGTGCCACCAGCAGAGATCCGGACAGGGTTACAGATACG.

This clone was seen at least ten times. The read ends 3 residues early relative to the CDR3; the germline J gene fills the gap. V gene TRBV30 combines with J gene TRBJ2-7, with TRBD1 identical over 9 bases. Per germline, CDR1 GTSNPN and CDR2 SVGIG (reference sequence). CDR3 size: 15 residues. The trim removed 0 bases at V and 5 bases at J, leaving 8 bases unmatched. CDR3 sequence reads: CAWSVPGQGVHEQYF. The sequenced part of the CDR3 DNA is TGTGCCTGGAGTGTACCGGGACAGGGAGTCCACGAG.

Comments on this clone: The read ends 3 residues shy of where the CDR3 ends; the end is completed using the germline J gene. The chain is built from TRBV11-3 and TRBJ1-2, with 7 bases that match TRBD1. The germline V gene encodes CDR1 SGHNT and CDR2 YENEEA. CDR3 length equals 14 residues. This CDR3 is CASSLNPQGSGYTF. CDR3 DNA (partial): TGTGCCAGCAGTTTGAACCCACAGGGGAGCGGC.

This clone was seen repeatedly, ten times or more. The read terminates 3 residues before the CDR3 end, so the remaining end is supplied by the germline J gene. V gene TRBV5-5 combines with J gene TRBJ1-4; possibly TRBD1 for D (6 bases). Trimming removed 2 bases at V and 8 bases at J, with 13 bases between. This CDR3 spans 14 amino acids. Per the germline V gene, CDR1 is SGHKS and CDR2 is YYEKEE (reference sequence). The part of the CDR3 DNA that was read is TGTGCCAGCAGCTTCCAACAGGGTATCGAAAAA. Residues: CASSFQQGIEK. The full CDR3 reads CASSFQQGIEKLFF.

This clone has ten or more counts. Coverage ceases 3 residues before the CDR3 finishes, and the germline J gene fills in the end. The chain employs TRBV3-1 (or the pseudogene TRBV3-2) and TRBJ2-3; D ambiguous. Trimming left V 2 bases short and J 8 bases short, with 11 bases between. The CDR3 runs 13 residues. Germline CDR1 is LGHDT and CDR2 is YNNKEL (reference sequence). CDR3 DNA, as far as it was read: TGTGCCAGCAGCCAAAGCCGATCTGGTACG. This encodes CASSQSRSGT. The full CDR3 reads CASSQSRSGTQYF.

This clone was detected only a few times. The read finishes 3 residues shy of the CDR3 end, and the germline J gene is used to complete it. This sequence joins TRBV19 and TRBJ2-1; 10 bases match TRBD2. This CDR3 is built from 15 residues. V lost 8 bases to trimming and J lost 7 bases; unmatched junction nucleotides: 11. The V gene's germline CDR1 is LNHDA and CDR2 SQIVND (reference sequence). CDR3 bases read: TGTGCCAGTGGTTTCATAGCGGGAGGTAAGAATGAG. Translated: CASGFIAGGKNE. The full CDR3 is CASGFIAGGKNEQFF.

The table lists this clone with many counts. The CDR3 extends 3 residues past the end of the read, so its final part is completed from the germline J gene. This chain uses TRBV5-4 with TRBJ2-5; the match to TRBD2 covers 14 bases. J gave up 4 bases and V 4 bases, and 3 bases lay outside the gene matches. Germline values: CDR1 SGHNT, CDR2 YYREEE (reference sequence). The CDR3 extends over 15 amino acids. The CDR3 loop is CASSPGLAGGETQYF. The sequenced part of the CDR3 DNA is TGTGCCAGCAGCCCAGGACTAGCGGGAGGAGAGACC.

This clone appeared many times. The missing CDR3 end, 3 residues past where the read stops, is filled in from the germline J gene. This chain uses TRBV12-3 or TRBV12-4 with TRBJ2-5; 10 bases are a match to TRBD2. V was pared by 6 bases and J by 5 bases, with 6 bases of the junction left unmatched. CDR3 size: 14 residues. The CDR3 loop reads CASRKREGGETQYF. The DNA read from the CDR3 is TGTGCCAGCAGGAAGCGGGAGGGCGGTGAGACC.

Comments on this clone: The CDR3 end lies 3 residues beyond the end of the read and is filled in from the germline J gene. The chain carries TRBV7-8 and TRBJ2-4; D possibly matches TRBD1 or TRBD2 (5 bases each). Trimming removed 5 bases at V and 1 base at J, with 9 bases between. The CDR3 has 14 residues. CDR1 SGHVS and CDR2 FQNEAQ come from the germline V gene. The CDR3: CASSRGEAKNIQYF. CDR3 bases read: TGTGCCAGCAGCCGAGGGGAGGCCAAAAACATT.

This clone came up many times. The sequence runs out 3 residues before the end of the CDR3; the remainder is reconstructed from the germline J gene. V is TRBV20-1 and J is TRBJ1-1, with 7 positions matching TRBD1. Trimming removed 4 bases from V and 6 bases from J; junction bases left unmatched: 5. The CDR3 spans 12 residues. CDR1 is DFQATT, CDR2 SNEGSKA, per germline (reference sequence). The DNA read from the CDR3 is TGCAGTGCTATAAGACAGGGCGCTGAA. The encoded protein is CSAIRQGAE. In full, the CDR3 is CSAIRQGAEAFF.

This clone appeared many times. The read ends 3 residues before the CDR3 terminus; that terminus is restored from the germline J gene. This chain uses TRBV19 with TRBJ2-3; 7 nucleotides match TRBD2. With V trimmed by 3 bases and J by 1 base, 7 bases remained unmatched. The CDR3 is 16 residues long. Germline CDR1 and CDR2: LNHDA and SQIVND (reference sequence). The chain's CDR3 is CASSMTSITRTDTQYF. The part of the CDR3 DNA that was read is TGTGCCAGTAGTATGACTAGCATAACCCGCACAGATACG.

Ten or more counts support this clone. The DNA read from the CDR3 is TGTGCCAGCAGCCAGGGACTAGCGGGAGGGGGTGGCAATGAG. Translating it yields CASSQGLAGGGGNE. The whole CDR3 is CASSQGLAGGGGNEQFF. This chain links TRBV7-8 with TRBJ2-1; 16 bases are shared with TRBD2. The observed sequence ends 3 residues before the CDR3 terminus, with the missing tail filled in from the germline J gene. Germline V lookup: CDR1 SGHVS, CDR2 FQNEAQ. The V gene end was trimmed by 5 bases and the J gene end by 6 bases; junction bases not matched to a gene: 7. This CDR3 region has 17 residues.

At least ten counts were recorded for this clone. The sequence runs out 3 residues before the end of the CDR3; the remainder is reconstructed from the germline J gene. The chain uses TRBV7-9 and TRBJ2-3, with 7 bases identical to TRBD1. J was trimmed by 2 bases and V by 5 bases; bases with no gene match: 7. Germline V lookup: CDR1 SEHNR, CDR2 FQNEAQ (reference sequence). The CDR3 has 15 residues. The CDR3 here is CASSLGTETTDTQYF. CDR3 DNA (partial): TGTGCCAGCAGCCTCGGGACAGAGACCACAGATACG.